This TCR beta chain was identified in a study of cytomegalovirus exposure and HLA in healthy donors. Findings of the study overall: A few CMV-associated chains proved CMV antigen-specific in vitro. Evidence from a later analysis indicated that most CMV-associated TCR beta chains looked HLA-restricted. A later look showed TCR association rates differing by HLA locus, highest for DRB1 and lowest for HLA-C.

About this clone itself: Its specificity is unknown.

PCR used 60 Vbeta primers and 13 Jbeta primers. Method: immunoSEQ multiplex PCR; TCRdb's copy keeps in-frame clones and lacks some. Counted here are approximately 150,000 clones, approximately 84% occurring once; the ten biggest clones make up more than 6%. V was shortened by 2 bases and J by 3 bases, with 13 bases between the two germline ends. Per germline, CDR1 SGHTA and CDR2 FQGNSA. The CDR3 extends over 15 amino acids. Sequencing input: PBMCs. The J gene is TRBJ1-1, the V gene TRBV7-2; weak D call: TRBD1 (5 bases). The TCR sequence derives from a woman aged 35 to 49 in good health and CMV-seropositive. DNA for the CDR3: TGTGCCAGCAGCTTATGGGCAGGGTTGGACACTGAAGCTTTCTTT. Protein product: CASSLWAGLDTEAFF.